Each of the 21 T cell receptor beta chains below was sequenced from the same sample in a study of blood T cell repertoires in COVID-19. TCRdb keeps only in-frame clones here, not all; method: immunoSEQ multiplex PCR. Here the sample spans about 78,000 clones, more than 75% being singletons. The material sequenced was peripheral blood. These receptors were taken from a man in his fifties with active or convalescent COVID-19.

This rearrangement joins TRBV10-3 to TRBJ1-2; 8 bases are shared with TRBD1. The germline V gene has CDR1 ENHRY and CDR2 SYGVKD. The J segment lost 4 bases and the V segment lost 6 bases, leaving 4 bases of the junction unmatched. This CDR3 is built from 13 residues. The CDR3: CAIRDRVGYGYTF. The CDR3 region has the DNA TGTGCCATCAGGGACAGGGTGGGCTATGGCTACACCTTC.

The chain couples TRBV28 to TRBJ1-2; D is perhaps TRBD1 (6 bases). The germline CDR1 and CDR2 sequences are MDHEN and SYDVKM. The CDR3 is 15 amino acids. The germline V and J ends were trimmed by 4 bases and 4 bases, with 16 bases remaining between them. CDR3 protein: CASSSQQGPGYGYTF. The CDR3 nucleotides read TGTGCCAGCAGTTCTCAACAGGGTCCTGGCTATGGCTACACCTTC.

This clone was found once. The CDR3 spells CASSLGDRGVEQFF. CDR3 nucleotide sequence: TGTGCCAGCAGCTTAGGGGACAGGGGGGTTGAGCAGTTCTTC. The chain uses TRBV7-6 and TRBJ2-1; 11 bases map to TRBD1. Germline CDR1 SGHVS, CDR2 FNYEAQ. CDR3 length equals 14 residues. V gave up 1 base and J gave up 9 bases; unmatched junction bases: 2.

The CDR3 reads CATSRDRDRLETQYF. The CDR3 DNA reads TGTGCCACCAGCAGAGATAGGGACAGGTTGGAGACCCAGTACTTC. The genes are TRBV15 and TRBJ2-5, with 8 bases fitting TRBD1. After removal of 0 bases from V and 5 bases from J, the junction contained 5 bases not matched to a gene. Germline V CDR1 and CDR2: LNHNV, YYDKDF (reference sequence). The CDR3 is 15 residues long. Drawing the rest from reference TRBV15 and TRBJ2-5, the complete variable domain is DAMVIQNPRYQVTQFGKPVTLSCSQTLNHNVMYWYQQKSSQAPKLLFHYYDKDFNNEADTPDNFQSRRPNTSFCFLDIRSPGLGDTAMYLCATSRDRDRLETQYFGPGTRLLVL.

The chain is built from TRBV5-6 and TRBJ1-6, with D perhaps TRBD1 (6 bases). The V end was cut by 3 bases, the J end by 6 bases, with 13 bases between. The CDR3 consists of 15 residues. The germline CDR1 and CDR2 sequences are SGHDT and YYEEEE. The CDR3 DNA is TGTGCCAGCAGCTCGAGACAGGTACCTAATTCACCCCTCCACTTT. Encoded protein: CASSSRQVPNSPLHF.

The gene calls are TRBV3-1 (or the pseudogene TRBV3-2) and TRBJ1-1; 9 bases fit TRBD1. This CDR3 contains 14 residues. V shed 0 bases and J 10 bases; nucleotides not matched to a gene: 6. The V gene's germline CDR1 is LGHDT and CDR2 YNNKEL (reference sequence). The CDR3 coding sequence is TGTGCCAGCAGCCAAGAATTACAGGGGGCGCGAGCTTTCTTT. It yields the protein CASSQELQGARAFF.

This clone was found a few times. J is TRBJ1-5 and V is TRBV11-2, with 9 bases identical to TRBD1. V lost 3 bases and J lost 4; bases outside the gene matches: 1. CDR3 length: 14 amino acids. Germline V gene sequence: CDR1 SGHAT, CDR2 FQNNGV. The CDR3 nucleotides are TGTGCCAGCAGCTTGGGGACAGGGAATCAGCCCCAGCATTTT. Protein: CASSLGTGNQPQHF. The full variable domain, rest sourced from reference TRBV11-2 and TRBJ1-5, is EAGVAQSPRYKIIEKRQSVAFWCNPISGHATLYWYQQILGQGPKLLIQFQNNGVVDDSQLPKDRFSAERLKGVDSTLKIQPAKLEDSAVYLCASSLGTGNQPQHFGDGTRLSIL.

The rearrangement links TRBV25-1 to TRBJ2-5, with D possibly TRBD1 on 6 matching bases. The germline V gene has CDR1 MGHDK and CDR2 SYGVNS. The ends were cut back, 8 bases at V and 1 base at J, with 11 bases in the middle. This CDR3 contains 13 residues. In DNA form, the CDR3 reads TGTGCCAGCCGACAGGCCGCCCAAGAGACCCAGTACTTC. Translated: CASRQAAQETQYF.

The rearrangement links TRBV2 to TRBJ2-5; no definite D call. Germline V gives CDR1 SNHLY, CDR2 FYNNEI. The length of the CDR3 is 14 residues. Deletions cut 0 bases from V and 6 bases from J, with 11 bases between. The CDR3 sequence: CASSEAGSTQTQYF. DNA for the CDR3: TGTGCCAGCAGTGAAGCGGGCAGCACCCAGACCCAGTACTTC. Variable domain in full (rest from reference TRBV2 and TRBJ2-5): EPEVTQTPSHQVTQMGQEVILRCVPISNHLYFYWYRQILGQKVEFLVSFYNNEISEKSEIFDDQFSVERPDGSNFTLKIRSTKLEDSAMYFCASSEAGSTQTQYFGPGTRLLVL.

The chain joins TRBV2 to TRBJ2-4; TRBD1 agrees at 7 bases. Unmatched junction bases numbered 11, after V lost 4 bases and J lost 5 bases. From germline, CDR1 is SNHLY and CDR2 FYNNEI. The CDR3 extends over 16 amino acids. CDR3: CASSAGTAVPENIQYF. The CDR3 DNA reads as TGTGCCAGCAGTGCAGGGACAGCTGTACCGGAAAACATTCAGTACTTC.

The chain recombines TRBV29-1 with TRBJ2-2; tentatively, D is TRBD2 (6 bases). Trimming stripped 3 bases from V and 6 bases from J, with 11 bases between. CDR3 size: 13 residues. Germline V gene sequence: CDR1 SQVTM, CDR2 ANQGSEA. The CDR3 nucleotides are TGCAGCGTTGATGCGGGAAACGCCGGGGAGCTGTTTTTT. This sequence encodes CSVDAGNAGELFF.

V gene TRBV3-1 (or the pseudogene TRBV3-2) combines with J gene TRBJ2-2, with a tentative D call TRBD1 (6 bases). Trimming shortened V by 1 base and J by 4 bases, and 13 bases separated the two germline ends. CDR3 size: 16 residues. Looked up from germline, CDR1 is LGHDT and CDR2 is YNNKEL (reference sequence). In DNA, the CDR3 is TGTGCCAGCAGCCAAGGAGTGACAGGTTTCACCGGGGAGCTGTTTTTT. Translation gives CASSQGVTGFTGELFF.

The CDR3 bases are TGTGCCAGCAGCCCGAGGGACAGGGGGAATTCACCCCTCCACTTT. As protein: CASSPRDRGNSPLHF. V and J are TRBV3-1 (or the pseudogene TRBV3-2) and TRBJ1-6; TRBD1 agrees at 11 bases. The V gene end was trimmed by 4 bases and the J gene end by 7 bases; junction bases not matched to a gene: 3. The CDR3 extends over 15 amino acids. Looked up from germline, CDR1 is LGHDT and CDR2 is YNNKEL (reference sequence).

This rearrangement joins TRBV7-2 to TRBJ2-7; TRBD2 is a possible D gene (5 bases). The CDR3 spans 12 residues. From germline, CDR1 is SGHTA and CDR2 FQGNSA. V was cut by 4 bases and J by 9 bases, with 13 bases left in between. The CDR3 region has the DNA TGTGCCAGCAGCTCTGGACCGAGCGGGCAGTACTTC. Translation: CASSSGPSGQYF.

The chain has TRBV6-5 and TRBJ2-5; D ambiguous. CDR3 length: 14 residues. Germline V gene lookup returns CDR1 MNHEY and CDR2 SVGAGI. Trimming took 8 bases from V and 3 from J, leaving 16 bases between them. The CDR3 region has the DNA TGTGCCAGCGGCCAGGAAAGTACCGAAGAGACCCAGTACTTC. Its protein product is CASGQESTEETQYF.

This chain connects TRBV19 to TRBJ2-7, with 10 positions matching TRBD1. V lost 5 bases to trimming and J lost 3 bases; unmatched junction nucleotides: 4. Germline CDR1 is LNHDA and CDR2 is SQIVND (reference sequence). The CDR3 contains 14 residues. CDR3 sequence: CASSGGQGYYEQYF. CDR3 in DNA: TGTGCCAGTAGTGGGGGACAGGGGTACTACGAGCAGTACTTC.

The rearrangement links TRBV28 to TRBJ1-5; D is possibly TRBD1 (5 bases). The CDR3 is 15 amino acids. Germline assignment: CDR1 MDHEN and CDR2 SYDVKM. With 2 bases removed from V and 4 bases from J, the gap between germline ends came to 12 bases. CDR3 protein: CASSLGTRTNQPQHF. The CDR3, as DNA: TGTGCCAGCAGTTTAGGGACTCGGACTAATCAGCCCCAGCATTTT.

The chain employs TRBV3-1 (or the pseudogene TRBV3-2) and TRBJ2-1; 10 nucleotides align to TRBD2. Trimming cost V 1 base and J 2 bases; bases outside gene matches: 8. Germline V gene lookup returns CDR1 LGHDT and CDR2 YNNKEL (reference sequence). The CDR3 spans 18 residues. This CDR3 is CASSQGLAGGLTYNEQFF. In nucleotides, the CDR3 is TGTGCCAGCAGCCAAGGGTTAGCGGGGGGCCTGACCTACAATGAGCAGTTCTTC.

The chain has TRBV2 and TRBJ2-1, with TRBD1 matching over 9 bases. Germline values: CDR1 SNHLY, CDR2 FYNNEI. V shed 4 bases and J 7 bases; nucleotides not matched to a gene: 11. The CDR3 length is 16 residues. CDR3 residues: CASSGMTGTGQNEQFF. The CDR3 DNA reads TGTGCCAGCAGTGGGATGACCGGGACAGGGCAGAATGAGCAGTTCTTC.

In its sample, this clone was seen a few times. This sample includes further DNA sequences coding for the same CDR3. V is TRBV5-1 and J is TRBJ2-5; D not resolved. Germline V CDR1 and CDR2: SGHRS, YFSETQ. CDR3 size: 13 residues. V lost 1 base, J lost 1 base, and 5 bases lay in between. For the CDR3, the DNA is TGCGCCAGCAGCTTGAATCTCCAAGAGACCCAGTACTTC. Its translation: CASSLNLQETQYF.

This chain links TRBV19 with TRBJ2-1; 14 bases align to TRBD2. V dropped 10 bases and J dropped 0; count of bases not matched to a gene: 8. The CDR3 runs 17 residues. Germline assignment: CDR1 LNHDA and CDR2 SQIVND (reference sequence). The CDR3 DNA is TGTGCCACCGGGACTAGCGGGGGTTATAGCTCCTACAATGAGCAGTTCTTC. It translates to CATGTSGGYSSYNEQFF.